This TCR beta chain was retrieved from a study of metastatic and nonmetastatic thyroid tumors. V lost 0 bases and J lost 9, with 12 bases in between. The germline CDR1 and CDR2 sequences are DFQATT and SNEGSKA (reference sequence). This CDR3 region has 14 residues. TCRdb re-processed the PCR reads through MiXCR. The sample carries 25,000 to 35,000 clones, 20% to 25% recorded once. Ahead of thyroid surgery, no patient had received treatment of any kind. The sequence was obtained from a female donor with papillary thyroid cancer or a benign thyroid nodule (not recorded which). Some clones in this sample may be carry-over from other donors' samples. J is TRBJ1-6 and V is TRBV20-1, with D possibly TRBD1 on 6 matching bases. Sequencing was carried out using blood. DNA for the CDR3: TGCAGTGCTAGAGATGCGACAGGAGGTTCACCCCTCCACTTT. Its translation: CSARDATGGSPLHF.